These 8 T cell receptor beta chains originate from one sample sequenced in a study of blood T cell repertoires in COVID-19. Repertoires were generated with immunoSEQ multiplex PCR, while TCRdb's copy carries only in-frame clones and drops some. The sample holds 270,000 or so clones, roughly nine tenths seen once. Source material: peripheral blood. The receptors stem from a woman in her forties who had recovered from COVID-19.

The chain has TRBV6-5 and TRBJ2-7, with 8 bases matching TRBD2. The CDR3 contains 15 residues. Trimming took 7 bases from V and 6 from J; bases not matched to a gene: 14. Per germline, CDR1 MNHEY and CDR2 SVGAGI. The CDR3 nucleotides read TGTGCCAGCACAGAAGGGCTAGCGGGCGACGGCGAGCAGTACTTC. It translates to CASTEGLAGDGEQYF.

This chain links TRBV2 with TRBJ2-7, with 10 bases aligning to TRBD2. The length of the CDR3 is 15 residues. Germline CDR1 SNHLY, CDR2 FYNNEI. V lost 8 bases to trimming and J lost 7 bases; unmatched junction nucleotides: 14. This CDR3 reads CASVGLAENLGEQYF. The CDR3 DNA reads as TGTGCCAGCGTTGGACTAGCGGAAAACCTGGGGGAGCAGTACTTC.

The DNA of the CDR3 is TGTGCCAGCAGATCCGCCAGGGGCGCCTACACGGATACGCAGTATTTT. Protein: CASRSARGAYTDTQYF. The gene calls are TRBV28 and TRBJ2-3, with a possible D match to TRBD1 (6 bases). With 6 bases removed from V and 6 bases from J, the gap between germline ends came to 22 bases. CDR1 and CDR2 from the germline V gene are MDHEN and SYDVKM. This CDR3 is built from 16 residues.

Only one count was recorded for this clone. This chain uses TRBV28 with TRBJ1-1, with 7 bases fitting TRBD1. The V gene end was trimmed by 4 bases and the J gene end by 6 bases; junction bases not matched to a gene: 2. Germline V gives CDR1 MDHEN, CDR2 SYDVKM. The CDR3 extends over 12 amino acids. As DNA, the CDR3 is TGTGCCAGCAGTTCCCAGGGGGCTGAAGCTTTCTTT. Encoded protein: CASSSQGAEAFF.

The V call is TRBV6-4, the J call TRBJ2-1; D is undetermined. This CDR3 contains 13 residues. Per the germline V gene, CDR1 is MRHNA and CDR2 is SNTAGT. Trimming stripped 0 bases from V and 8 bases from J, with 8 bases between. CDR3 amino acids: CASSDSLVDEQFF. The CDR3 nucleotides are TGTGCCAGCAGTGACTCGTTGGTAGATGAGCAGTTCTTC.

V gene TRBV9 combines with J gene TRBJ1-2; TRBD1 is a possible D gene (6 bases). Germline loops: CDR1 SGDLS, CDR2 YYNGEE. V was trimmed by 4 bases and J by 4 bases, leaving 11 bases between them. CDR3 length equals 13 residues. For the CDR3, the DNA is TGTGCCAGCAGCCCCGGGGACACCTATGGCTACACCTTC. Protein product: CASSPGDTYGYTF.

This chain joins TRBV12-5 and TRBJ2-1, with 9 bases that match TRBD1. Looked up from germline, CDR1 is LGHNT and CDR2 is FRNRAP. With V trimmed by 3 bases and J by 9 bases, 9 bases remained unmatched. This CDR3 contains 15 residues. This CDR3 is CASGLGTGWDSEQFF. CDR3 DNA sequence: TGTGCTAGTGGTTTAGGGACAGGGTGGGATAGTGAGCAGTTCTTC. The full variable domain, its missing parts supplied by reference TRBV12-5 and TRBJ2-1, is DARVTQTPRHKVTEMGQEVTMRCQPILGHNTVFWYRQTMMQGLELLAYFRNRAPLDDSGMPKDRFSAEMPDATLATLKIQPSEPRDSAVYFCASGLGTGWDSEQFFGPGTRLTVL.

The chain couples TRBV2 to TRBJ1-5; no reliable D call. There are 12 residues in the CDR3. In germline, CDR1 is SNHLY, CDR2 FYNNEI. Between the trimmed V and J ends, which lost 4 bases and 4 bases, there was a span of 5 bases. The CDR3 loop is CASSGENQPQHF. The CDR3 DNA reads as TGTGCCAGCAGTGGAGAAAATCAGCCCCAGCATTTT.